These 6 T cell receptor beta chains were all obtained from the same sample, sequenced in a study of blood T cell repertoires in COVID-19. Profiling relied on immunoSEQ multiplex PCR, and the TCRdb table lists in-frame clones only, not all of them. Here the sample spans over 60,000 clones, approximately 91% being singletons. Sequenced: peripheral blood. Receptor source: a man aged 65 to 79 with active or convalescent COVID-19.

This chain connects TRBV19 to TRBJ1-3, with 9 bases fitting TRBD1. The germline V gene encodes CDR1 LNHDA and CDR2 SQIVND (reference sequence). CDR3 size: 14 residues. V shed 6 bases and J 7 bases; nucleotides not matched to a gene: 7. The CDR3: CASSVTGGSNTIYF. CDR3 nucleotides: TGTGCCAGTAGCGTGACAGGGGGTTCGAACACCATATATTTT.

This rearrangement joins TRBV25-1 to TRBJ1-3; no definite D call. The CDR3 is 17 residues long. The germline V and J ends were trimmed by 1 base and 3 bases, with 16 bases remaining between them. Germline V gene lookup returns CDR1 MGHDK and CDR2 SYGVNS. This CDR3 is CASSESPGHRGGNTIYF. The CDR3 DNA reads as TGTGCCAGCAGTGAATCGCCAGGCCACCGTGGTGGAAACACCATATATTTT.

The chain is built from TRBV12-3 or TRBV12-4 and TRBJ2-3, with unresolved D. This CDR3 is built from 12 residues. V lost 6 bases and J lost 3, with 7 bases in between. CDR3 residues: CASRLTTDTQYF. In nucleotides, the CDR3 is TGTGCCAGCAGACTGACAACAGATACGCAGTATTTT.

The chain is built from TRBV15 and TRBJ2-2; maybe TRBD2 (5 bases). The ends were cut back, 0 bases at V and 4 bases at J, with 9 bases in the middle. Germline V gives CDR1 LNHNV, CDR2 YYDKDF (reference sequence). CDR3 length equals 15 residues. CDR3 bases: TGTGCCACCAGCAGAGACGAGGGAATCACCGGGGAGCTGTTTTTT. It yields the protein CATSRDEGITGELFF.

The J gene is TRBJ1-1, the V gene TRBV10-2, with a weak D call TRBD1 (5 bases). CDR3 size: 14 residues. The germline V gene has CDR1 WSHSY and CDR2 SAAADI. V shed 6 bases and J shed 2 bases, with 13 bases lying between them. CDR3 sequence: CASRTFDRNTEAFF. CDR3 nucleotide sequence: TGCGCCAGCAGAACCTTTGACAGAAACACTGAAGCTTTCTTT.

This chain connects TRBV9 to TRBJ2-1, with D tentatively TRBD2 (5 bases). V was pared by 0 bases and J by 6 bases, with 16 bases between. The germline V gene encodes CDR1 SGDLS and CDR2 YYNGEE. The length of the CDR3 is 16 residues. The CDR3 is CASSVATGSLGNEQFF. The CDR3 nucleotides are TGTGCCAGCAGCGTAGCTACTGGGAGTCTGGGCAATGAGCAGTTCTTC.